The 20 T cell receptor beta chains listed next were all sequenced from one sample in a study of blood T cell repertoires in COVID-19 (dated by TCRdb to the early 2020s). The library relied on the immunoSEQ multiplex PCR assay. The immuneACCESS repertoire file appears here via TCRdb, limited to in-frame rearrangements. These files lack a portion of the clones; in checked studies, under half of the deficit traces to unresolved V genes, and the cause of the others is not known. The sample table shows about 300,000 clones, and 70% to 90% are seen once. Of the sample, 1.3% falls within the top ten clones. The sample was peripheral blood. The receptors shown here come from a man aged 65 to 79 with acute or convalescent COVID-19.

This clone has just a few counts. This same CDR3 is encoded by further DNA sequences in the sample. The V call is TRBV2, the J call TRBJ1-6, with 7 positions matching TRBD1. This CDR3 is 15 amino acids long. CDR1 and CDR2 from the germline V gene are SNHLY and FYNNEI. The ends lost 6 bases at V and 7 bases at J; junction bases unmatched: 9. The CDR3 coding sequence is TGTGCCAGCAGCCCACAGGGGCAAGGGAATTCACCCCTCCACTTT. Translation: CASSPQGQGNSPLHF. The full variable domain, rest sourced from reference TRBV2 and TRBJ1-6, is EPEVTQTPSHQVTQMGQEVILRCVPISNHLYFYWYRQILGQKVEFLVSFYNNEISEKSEIFDDQFSVERPDGSNFTLKIRSTKLEDSAMYFCASSPQGQGNSPLHFGNGTRLTVT.

This chain uses TRBV5-4 with TRBJ1-6; D is perhaps TRBD1 (6 bases). Per germline, CDR1 SGHNT and CDR2 YYREEE (reference sequence). CDR3 length equals 15 residues. V was clipped by 0 bases and J by 7 bases, with 11 bases between them. This CDR3 is CASSLGLGANSPLHF. CDR3 nucleotide sequence: TGTGCCAGCAGCTTGGGACTGGGGGCGAATTCACCCCTCCACTTT.

The rearrangement links TRBV5-5 to TRBJ2-2; no definite D call. Germline CDR1 reads SGHKS; CDR2 reads YYEKEE (reference sequence). Trimming removed 0 bases from V and 0 bases from J, with 9 bases in between. This CDR3 is 16 amino acids long. Written as DNA, the CDR3 is TGTGCCAGCAGCTTGGTTCCGGGTCCGAACACCGGGGAGCTGTTTTTT. This codes for CASSLVPGPNTGELFF.

The chain joins TRBV28 to TRBJ2-7; D might be TRBD1 (5 bases). V was trimmed by 2 bases and J by 2 bases, leaving 16 bases between them. The CDR3 contains 16 residues. The germline V gene encodes CDR1 MDHEN and CDR2 SYDVKM. The CDR3: CASSLLQGRLAYEQYF. The DNA of the CDR3 is TGTGCCAGCAGTTTACTGCAGGGTAGACTGGCCTACGAGCAGTACTTC.

V is TRBV6-1 and J is TRBJ2-2, with TRBD1 as a possible D gene (5 bases). Germline CDR1 is MNHNS and CDR2 is SASEGT. V dropped 2 bases and J dropped 7 bases, with 11 bases sitting between them. The CDR3 covers 14 residues. The CDR3 DNA reads TGTGCCAGCAGTGAACCAGGGCGAGGCGGGGAGCTGTTTTTT. This translates into CASSEPGRGGELFF.

About this clone itself: At one end, the junction sequence differs from germline, possibly due to a read error. The chain uses TRBV5-5 and TRBJ1-1; the D gene is possibly TRBD1 (6 bases). The CDR3 sequence is 14 residues long. Germline lookup yields CDR1 SGHKS and CDR2 YYEKEE (reference sequence). The CDR3 bases are TGTGCCAGCAGCTTCTATAGGGGGAACGCTGAAGCTTTCTTT. This sequence encodes CASSFYRGNAEAFF.

Written as DNA, the CDR3 is TGTGCCAGCAGTCCGGACAGGGGCCTACTGTTTTTT. This codes for CASSPDRGLLFF. The rearrangement uses TRBV12-3 or TRBV12-4 and TRBJ1-4; 9 bases map to TRBD1. V dropped 5 bases and J dropped 13; count of bases not matched to a gene: 5. CDR3 length: 12 amino acids.

V gene TRBV7-8 combines with J gene TRBJ2-7, with D uncertain. Germline V gene data show CDR1 as SGHVS and CDR2 as FQNEAQ. The CDR3 runs to 12 residues. The ends were cut back, 5 bases at V and 0 bases at J, with 5 bases in the middle. CDR3 region: CASSPNSYEQYF. The CDR3 DNA sequence: TGTGCCAGCAGCCCTAACTCCTACGAGCAGTACTTC.

V usage is TRBV15 and J usage is TRBJ2-5; D is possibly TRBD1 (7 bases). V was pared by 2 bases and J by 2 bases, with 15 bases between. This CDR3 comprises 16 residues. CDR1 LNHNV and CDR2 YYDKDF come from the germline V gene (reference sequence). The CDR3 coding sequence is TGTGCCACCAGCAGATTTCCGGCGGGACAGCAAGAGACCCAGTACTTC. Translating gives CATSRFPAGQQETQYF.

Only one count was recorded for this clone. The chain has TRBV5-4 and TRBJ2-5, with 8 bases that match TRBD1. Germline V CDR1 and CDR2: SGHNT, YYREEE (reference sequence). CDR3 length: 16 amino acids. The J segment lost 5 bases and the V segment lost 3 bases, leaving 12 bases of the junction unmatched. The chain's CDR3 is CASSSDPGQAVETQYF. The CDR3, as DNA: TGTGCCAGCAGCTCCGACCCGGGACAGGCAGTTGAGACCCAGTACTTC.

CDR3 protein: CASSWGWGDNQPQHF. DNA of the CDR3: TGCGCCAGCAGCTGGGGATGGGGGGACAATCAGCCCCAGCATTTT. The rearrangement uses TRBV5-1 and TRBJ1-5, with a possible D match to TRBD1 (5 bases). Germline V CDR1 and CDR2: SGHRS, YFSETQ. This CDR3 has 15 residues. V shed 3 bases and J shed 3 bases, with 13 bases lying between them.

The rearrangement links TRBV28 to TRBJ2-7; 7 bases are shared with TRBD2. Germline V lookup: CDR1 MDHEN, CDR2 SYDVKM. V lost 8 bases and J lost 3; bases outside the gene matches: 7. The CDR3 has 13 amino acids. The CDR3 region has the DNA TGTGCCAGCCTATCTAGCGGAAACTACGAGCAGTACTTC. This codes for CASLSSGNYEQYF.

The chain links TRBV14 to TRBJ2-1; TRBD2 matches at 9 bases. Per germline, CDR1 SGHDN and CDR2 FVKESK. V lost 4 bases, J lost 9 bases, and 22 bases stayed unmatched. The CDR3 sequence is 19 residues long. CDR3 residues: CASSLHGLARGGVNSEQFF. The CDR3 DNA follows: TGTGCCAGCAGCCTTCACGGACTAGCGCGAGGGGGGGTTAACAGTGAGCAGTTCTTC.

The chain employs TRBV23-1 and TRBJ2-7, with TRBD1 matching 12 bases. TRBV23-1 is an ORF, and what it does is uncertain. CDR3 length: 16 residues. With 3 bases clipped from V and 2 bases from J, the junction kept 5 bases outside the gene matches. This CDR3 is CASSHPGTGGTYEQYF. In nucleotides, the CDR3 is TGCGCCAGCAGTCACCCCGGGACAGGGGGCACCTACGAGCAGTACTTC.

The gene calls are TRBV6-6 and TRBJ2-1, with 9 bases that match TRBD1. Germline CDR1 MNHNY, CDR2 SVGAGI (reference sequence). The CDR3 length is 15 residues. With V trimmed by 7 bases and J by 7 bases, 11 bases remained unmatched. CDR3 loop: CASIPGTGRENEQFF. CDR3 DNA sequence: TGTGCCAGCATACCGGGGACAGGGCGCGAGAATGAGCAGTTCTTC.

This clone was detected once. The chain joins TRBV19 to TRBJ1-2; maybe TRBD1 (6 bases). V lost 9 bases and J lost 1, with 15 bases in between. CDR1 and CDR2 from the germline V gene are LNHDA and SQIVND (reference sequence). The CDR3 has 14 amino acids. This CDR3 is CASQTGNVNYGYTF. The CDR3 region has the DNA TGTGCCAGCCAGACAGGAAATGTTAACTATGGCTACACCTTC.

The CDR3 DNA sequence: TGCAGTGCTAGTGGGATGACTAGCGGCTACAATGAGCAGTTCTTC. Amino acid sequence: CSASGMTSGYNEQFF. This chain links TRBV20-1 with TRBJ2-1; TRBD2 agrees at 9 bases. The CDR3 runs 15 residues. CDR1 DFQATT and CDR2 SNEGSKA come from the germline V gene (reference sequence). Losses at the gene ends were 3 bases for V and 3 bases for J; bases not matched to a gene: 6.

This clone was detected only once. V gene TRBV5-1 combines with J gene TRBJ2-5; 11 bases are a match to TRBD2. V was pared by 0 bases and J by 4 bases, with 5 bases of the junction left unmatched. Germline CDR1 is SGHRS and CDR2 is YFSETQ. This CDR3 has 16 residues. In DNA, the CDR3 is TGCGCCAGCAGCTTGGAAGGTAGCGGGAGGGGAGAGACCCAGTACTTC. It translates to CASSLEGSGRGETQYF.

The V and J genes are TRBV5-4 and TRBJ1-6; 7 nucleotides match TRBD1. CDR3 length: 14 residues. V dropped 5 bases and J dropped 8; count of bases not matched to a gene: 7. CDR1 is SGHNT and CDR2 is YYREEE in the germline V gene (reference sequence). The CDR3 reads CASSLTQGDSPLHF. CDR3 nucleotide sequence: TGTGCCAGCAGTCTGACTCAGGGGGATTCACCCCTCCACTTT.

The V and J genes are TRBV3-1 (or the pseudogene TRBV3-2) and TRBJ1-5; 7 bases are a match to TRBD1. V dropped 2 bases and J dropped 2; count of bases not matched to a gene: 9. The CDR3 extends over 17 amino acids. In germline, CDR1 is LGHDT, CDR2 YNNKEL (reference sequence). Here the CDR3 reads CASSQSPDRLGNQPQHF. The CDR3 region has the DNA TGTGCCAGCAGCCAATCCCCGGACAGGTTGGGCAATCAGCCCCAGCATTTT.